One T cell receptor (beta chain) is described in this entry. This CDR3 has 14 amino acids. V shed 0 bases, J shed 9 bases, and the junction held 8 bases outside the gene matches. Germline-derived CDR1 and CDR2 are DFQATT and SNEGSKA (reference sequence). A second roughly 6 to 12 cycle PCR used barcoded and J-beta primers. Tagging of each cDNA molecule was performed by a template-switch adaptor with 12 random nucleotides. TCRdb re-called the 5' RACE reads through MiXCR, storing one row per CDR3 protein. The sample has some 1.6 million distinct CDR3 sequences, roughly a third seen once. This specimen belongs to a study of blood T cells in healthy people across ages. The people who gave samples were healthy Caucasians from Russia, aged roughly 6 to 100.

The material sequenced was blood. This clonotype was obtained from a woman aged 25 to 39 in good health. V and J are TRBV20-1 and TRBJ2-1, with 7 bases identical to TRBD1. CDR3 sequence: CSARDADRVGEQFF. In nucleotides, the CDR3 is TGCAGTGCTAGAGACGCCGACAGGGTCGGTGAGCAGTTCTTC.